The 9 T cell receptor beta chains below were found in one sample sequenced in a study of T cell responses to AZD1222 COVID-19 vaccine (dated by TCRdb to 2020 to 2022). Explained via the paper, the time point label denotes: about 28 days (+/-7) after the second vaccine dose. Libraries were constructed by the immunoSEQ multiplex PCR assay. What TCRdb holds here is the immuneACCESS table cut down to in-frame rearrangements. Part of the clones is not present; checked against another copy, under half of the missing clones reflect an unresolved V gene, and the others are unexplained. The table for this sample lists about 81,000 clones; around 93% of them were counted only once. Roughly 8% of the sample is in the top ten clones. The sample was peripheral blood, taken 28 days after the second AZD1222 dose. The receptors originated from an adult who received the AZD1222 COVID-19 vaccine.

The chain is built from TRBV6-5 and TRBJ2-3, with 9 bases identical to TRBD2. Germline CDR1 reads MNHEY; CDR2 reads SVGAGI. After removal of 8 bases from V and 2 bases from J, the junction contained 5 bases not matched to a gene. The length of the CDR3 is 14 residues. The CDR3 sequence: CASLTSGLTDTQYF. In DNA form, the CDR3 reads TGTGCCAGCCTGACTAGCGGTCTCACAGATACGCAGTATTTT.

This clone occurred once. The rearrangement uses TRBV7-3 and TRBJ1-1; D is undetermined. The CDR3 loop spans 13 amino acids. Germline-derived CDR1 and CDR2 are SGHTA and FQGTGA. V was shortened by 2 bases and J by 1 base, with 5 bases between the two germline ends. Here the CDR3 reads CASSLVQNTEAFF. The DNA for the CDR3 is TGTGCCAGCAGCTTAGTACAGAACACTGAAGCTTTCTTT.

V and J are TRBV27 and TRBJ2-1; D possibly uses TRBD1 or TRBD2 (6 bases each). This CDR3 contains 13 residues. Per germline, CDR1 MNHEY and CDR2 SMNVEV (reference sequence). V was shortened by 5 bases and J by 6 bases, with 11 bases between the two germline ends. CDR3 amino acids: CASSRRGSNEQFF. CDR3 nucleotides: TGTGCCAGCAGTCGGAGGGGGAGCAATGAGCAGTTCTTC.

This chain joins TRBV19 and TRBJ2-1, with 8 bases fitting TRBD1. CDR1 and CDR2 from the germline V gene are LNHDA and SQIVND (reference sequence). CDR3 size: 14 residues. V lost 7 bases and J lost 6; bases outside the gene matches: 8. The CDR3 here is CASNTGQASNEQFF. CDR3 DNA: TGTGCCAGTAATACGGGACAGGCAAGCAATGAGCAGTTCTTC.

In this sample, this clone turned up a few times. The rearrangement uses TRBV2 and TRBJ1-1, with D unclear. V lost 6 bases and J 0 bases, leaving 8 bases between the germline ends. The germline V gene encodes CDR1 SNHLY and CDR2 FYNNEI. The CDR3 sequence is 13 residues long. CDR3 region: CASRRTLNTEAFF. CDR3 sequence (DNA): TGTGCCAGCAGACGGACCTTGAACACTGAAGCTTTCTTT.

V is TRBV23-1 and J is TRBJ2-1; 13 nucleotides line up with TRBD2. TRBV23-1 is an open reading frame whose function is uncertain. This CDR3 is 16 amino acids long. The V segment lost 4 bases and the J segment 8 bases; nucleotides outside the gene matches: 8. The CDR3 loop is CASSLPGLAGWYEQFF. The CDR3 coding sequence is TGCGCCAGCAGTCTTCCGGGACTAGCGGGATGGTATGAGCAGTTCTTC.

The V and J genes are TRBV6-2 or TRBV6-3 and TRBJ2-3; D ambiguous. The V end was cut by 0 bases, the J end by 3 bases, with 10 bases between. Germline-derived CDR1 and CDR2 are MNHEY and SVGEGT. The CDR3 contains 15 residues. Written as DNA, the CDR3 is TGTGCCAGCAGTTACTCGGGTATTGGTACAGATACGCAGTATTTT. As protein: CASSYSGIGTDTQYF.

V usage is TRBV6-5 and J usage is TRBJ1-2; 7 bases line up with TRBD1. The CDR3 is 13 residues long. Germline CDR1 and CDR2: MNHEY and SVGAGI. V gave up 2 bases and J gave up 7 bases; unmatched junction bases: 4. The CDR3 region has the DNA TGTGCCAGCAGTTACGACAGGGTATCTGGCTACACCTTC. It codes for CASSYDRVSGYTF.

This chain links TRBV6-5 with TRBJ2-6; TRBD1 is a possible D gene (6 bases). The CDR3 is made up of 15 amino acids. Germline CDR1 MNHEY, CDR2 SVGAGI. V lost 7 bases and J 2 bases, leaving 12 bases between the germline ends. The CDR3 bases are TGTGCCAGCAATAACAGGGCGGCTGGGGCCAACGTCCTGACTTTC. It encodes CASNNRAAGANVLTF.